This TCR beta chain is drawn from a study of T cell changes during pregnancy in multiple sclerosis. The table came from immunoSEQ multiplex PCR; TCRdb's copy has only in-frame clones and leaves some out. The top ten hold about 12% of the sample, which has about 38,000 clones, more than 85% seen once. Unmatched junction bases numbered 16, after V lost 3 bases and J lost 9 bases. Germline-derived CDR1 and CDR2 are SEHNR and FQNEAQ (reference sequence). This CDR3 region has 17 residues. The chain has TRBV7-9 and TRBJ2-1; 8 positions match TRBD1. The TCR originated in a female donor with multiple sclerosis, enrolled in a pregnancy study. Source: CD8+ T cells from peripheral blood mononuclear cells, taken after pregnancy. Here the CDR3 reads CASSLSAKFTGGREQFF. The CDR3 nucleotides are TGTGCCAGCAGCTTGAGCGCTAAGTTCACAGGGGGTCGTGAGCAGTTCTTC.